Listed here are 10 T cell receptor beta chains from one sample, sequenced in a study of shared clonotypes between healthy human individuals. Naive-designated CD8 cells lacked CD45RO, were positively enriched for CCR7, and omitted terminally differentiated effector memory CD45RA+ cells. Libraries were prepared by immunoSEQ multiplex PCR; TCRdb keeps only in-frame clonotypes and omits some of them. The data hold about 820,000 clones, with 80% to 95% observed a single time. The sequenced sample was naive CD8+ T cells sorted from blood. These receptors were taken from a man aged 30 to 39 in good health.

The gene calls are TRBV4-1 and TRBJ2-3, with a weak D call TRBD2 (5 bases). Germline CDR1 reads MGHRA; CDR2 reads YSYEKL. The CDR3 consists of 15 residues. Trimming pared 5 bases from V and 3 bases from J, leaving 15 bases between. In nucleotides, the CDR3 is TGCGCCAGCAGCTCCCCTCCTCCGGGGACAGATACGCAGTATTTT. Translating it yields CASSSPPPGTDTQYF.

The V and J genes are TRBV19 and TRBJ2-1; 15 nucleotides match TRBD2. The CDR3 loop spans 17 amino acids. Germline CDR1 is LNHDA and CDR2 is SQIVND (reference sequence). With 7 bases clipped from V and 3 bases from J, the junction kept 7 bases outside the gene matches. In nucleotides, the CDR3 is TGTGCCAGTACAAGGACTAGCGGGAGGGTGGTCTACAATGAGCAGTTCTTC. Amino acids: CASTRTSGRVVYNEQFF.

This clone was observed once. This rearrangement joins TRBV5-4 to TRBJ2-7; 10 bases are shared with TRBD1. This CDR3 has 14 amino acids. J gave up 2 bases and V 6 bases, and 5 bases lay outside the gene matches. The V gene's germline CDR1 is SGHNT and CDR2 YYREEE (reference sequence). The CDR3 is CASNPGQGTYEQYF. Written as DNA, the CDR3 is TGTGCCAGCAACCCGGGACAGGGGACCTACGAGCAGTACTTC.

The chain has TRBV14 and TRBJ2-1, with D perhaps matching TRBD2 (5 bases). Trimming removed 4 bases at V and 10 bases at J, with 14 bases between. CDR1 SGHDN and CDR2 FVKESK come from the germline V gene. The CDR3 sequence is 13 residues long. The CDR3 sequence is CASSRRGSREQFF. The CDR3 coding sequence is TGTGCCAGCAGCCGCCGAGGGAGTCGGGAGCAGTTCTTC.

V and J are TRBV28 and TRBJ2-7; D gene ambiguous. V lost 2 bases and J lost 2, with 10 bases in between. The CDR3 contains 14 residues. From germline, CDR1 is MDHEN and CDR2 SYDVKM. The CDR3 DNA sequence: TGTGCCAGCAGTTTAGGTCCCGGACCCTACGAGCAGTACTTC. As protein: CASSLGPGPYEQYF.

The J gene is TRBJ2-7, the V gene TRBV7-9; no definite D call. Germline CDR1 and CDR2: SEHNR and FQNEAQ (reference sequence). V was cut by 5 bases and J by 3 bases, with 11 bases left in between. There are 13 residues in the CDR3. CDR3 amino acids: CASSQNSFYEQYF. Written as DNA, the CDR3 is TGTGCCAGCAGCCAGAACAGTTTCTACGAGCAGTACTTC. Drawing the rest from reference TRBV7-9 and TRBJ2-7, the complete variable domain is DTGVSQNPRHKITKRGQNVTFRCDPISEHNRLYWYRQTLGQGPEFLTYFQNEAQLEKSRLLSDRFSAERPKGSFSTLEIQRTEQGDSAMYLCASSQNSFYEQYFGPGTRLTVT.

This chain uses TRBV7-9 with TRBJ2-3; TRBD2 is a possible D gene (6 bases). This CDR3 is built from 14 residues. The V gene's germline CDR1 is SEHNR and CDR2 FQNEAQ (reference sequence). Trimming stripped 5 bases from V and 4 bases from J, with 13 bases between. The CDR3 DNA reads TGTGCCAGCAGCATGCTGACTAGGCCAGATACGCAGTATTTT. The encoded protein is CASSMLTRPDTQYF.

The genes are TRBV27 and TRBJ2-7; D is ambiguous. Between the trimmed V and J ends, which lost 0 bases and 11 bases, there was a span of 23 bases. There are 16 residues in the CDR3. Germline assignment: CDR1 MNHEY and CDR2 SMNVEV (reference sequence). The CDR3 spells CASSLSGLASYGRKYF. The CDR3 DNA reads TGTGCCAGCAGTTTATCCGGTTTGGCTTCCTACGGGCGGAAGTACTTC.

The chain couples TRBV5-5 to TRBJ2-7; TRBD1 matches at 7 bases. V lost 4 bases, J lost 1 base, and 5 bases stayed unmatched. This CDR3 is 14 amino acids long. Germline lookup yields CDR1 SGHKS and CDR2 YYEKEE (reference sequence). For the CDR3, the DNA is TGTGCCAGCAGCCAGCCGGGACAGTCCTACGAGCAGTACTTC. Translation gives CASSQPGQSYEQYF.

CDR3 protein: CASSPTQGGAQPQHF. In DNA, the CDR3 is TGTGCCAGCAGCCCAACGCAGGGCGGCGCTCAGCCCCAGCATTTT. V gene TRBV7-9 combines with J gene TRBJ1-5; D might be TRBD1 (5 bases). Trimming left V 5 bases short and J 6 bases short, with 17 bases between. Germline V gene sequence: CDR1 SEHNR, CDR2 FQNEAQ (reference sequence). This CDR3 contains 15 residues.